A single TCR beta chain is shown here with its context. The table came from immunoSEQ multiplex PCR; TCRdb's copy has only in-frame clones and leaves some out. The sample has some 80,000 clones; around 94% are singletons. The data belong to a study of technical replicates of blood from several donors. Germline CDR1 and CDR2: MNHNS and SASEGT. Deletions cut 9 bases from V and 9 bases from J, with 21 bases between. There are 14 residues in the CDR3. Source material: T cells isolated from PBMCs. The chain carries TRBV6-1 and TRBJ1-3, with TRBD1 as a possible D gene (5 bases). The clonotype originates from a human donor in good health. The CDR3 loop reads CARGQGLDRSTIYF. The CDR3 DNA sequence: TGTGCCAGGGGCCAGGGCCTCGATAGGTCCACCATATATTTT.